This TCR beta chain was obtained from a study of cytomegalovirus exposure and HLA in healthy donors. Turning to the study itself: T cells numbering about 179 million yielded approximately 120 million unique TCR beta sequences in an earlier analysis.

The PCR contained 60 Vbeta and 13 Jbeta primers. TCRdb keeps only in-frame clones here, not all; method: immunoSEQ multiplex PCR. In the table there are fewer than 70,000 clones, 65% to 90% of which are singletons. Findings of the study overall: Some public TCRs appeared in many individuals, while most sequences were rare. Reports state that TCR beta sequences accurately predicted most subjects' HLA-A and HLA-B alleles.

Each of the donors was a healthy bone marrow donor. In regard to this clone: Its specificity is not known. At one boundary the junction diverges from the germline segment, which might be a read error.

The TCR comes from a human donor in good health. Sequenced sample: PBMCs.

CDR3 loop: CSSRGGTEAFF. CDR3 DNA sequence: TGTTCCAGCAGGGGGGGGACTGAAGCTTTCTTT. J is TRBJ1-1 and V is TRBV7-9, with 7 bases matching TRBD1. CDR1 is SEHNR, CDR2 FQNEAQ, per germline (reference sequence). This CDR3 comprises 11 residues. Complete variable domain (other parts from reference TRBV7-9 and TRBJ1-1): DTGVSQNPRHKITKRGQNVTFRCDPISEHNRLYWYRQTLGQGPEFLTYFQNEAQLEKSRLLSDRFSAERPKGSFSTLEIQRTEQGDSAMYLCSSRGGTEAFFGQGTRLTVV.